This T cell receptor (beta chain) derives from a study of cytomegalovirus exposure and HLA in healthy donors. PCR primers comprised 60 Vbeta and 13 Jbeta primers. The table came from immunoSEQ multiplex PCR; TCRdb's copy has only in-frame clones and leaves some out. Of 150,000 to 200,000 clones in the sample, 80% were seen once. The V gene's germline CDR1 is SGHRS and CDR2 YFSETQ. The V gene lost 3 bases and the J gene lost 2 bases, with 14 bases spanning the gap. This CDR3 contains 15 residues. The receptor comes from a girl between 10 and 17 years old in good health and CMV-seropositive. V and J are TRBV5-1 and TRBJ1-2, with D possibly being TRBD1 (6 bases). Sequenced sample: PBMCs. CDR3 in DNA: TGCGCCAGCAGCTCGACAGGCCCCGGGAACTATGGCTACACCTTC. This encodes CASSSTGPGNYGYTF.